This T cell receptor (beta chain) comes out of a study of cytotoxic CD8 clonotypes in ibrutinib-treated CLL. The germline V gene has CDR1 SSHAT and CDR2 FNYEAQ (reference sequence). CDR3 length: 18 residues. About this clone itself: What it recognizes is unknown. Germline and junction disagree at one end, which may indicate a read error.

Study-wide results and caveats: The study found clonality rose at ibrutinib response, then fell toward baseline at progression.

TCRdb's table, derived via immunoSEQ multiplex PCR, lists solely in-frame clones and lacks some. The sample has about 160,000 clones, roughly 77% seen once. The receptor's source is a human donor with chronic lymphocytic leukemia. Sequencing used PBMCs, obtained after 12 months of ibrutinib treatment. The rearrangement links TRBV7-7 to TRBJ2-5, with TRBD2 matching over 10 bases. The CDR3 reads CASSLRLAGDTYQETQYF. CDR3 DNA sequence: TGTGCTAGCAGCTTACGGCTAGCGGGAGATACGTACCAAGAGACCCAGTACTTC. The full variable domain, with the rest looked up from reference TRBV7-7 and TRBJ2-5, is GAGVSQSPRYKVTKRGQDVTLRCDPISSHATLYWYQQALGQGPEFLTYFNYEAQPDKSGLPSDRFSAERPEGSISTLTIQRTEQRDSAMYRCASSLRLAGDTYQETQYFGPGTRLLVL.